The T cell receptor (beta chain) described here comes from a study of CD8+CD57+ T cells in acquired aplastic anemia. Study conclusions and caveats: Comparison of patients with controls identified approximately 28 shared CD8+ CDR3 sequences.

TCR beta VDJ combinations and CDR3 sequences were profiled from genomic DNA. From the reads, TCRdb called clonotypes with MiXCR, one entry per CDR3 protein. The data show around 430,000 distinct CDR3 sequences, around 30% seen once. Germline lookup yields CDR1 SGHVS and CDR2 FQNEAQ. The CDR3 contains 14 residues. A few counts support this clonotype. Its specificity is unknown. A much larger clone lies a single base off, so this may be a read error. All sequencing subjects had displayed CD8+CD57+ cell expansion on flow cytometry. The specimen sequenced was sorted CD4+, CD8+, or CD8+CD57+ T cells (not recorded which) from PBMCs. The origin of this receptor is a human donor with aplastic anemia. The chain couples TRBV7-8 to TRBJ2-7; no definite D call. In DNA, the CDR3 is TGTGCCAGCAGCTCCTTGCGAGGCAGCTACGAGCAGTGCTTC. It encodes CASSSLRGSYEQCF.